What follows are 23 T cell receptor beta chains derived from one specimen sequenced in a study of shared clonotypes between healthy human individuals. TCRdb's copy holds only in-frame clones and misses some; the assay was immunoSEQ multiplex PCR. This repertoire shows approximately 2.5 million clones, roughly 93% found once; its top ten account for 0.36%. The source material was naive CD4+ T cells from PBMCs. Subset in this sample: CD45RA+ positively selected. All receptors derive from a man between 18 and 35 years old in good health. Some clones in this sample may be carry-over from other donors' samples.

The rearrangement links TRBV19 to TRBJ2-2; the match to TRBD2 covers 10 bases. The V and J ends lost 3 bases and 5 bases, in that order; junction bases with no gene match: 3. There are 15 residues in the CDR3. The germline gives CDR1 LNHDA, CDR2 SQIVND (reference sequence). DNA of the CDR3: TGTGCCAGTAGTATGGCTAGCGGGAGAACCGGGGAGCTGTTTTTT. It is translated as CASSMASGRTGELFF.

The chain is built from TRBV12-5 and TRBJ1-1; D might be TRBD1 (5 bases). From germline, CDR1 is LGHNT and CDR2 FRNRAP. This CDR3 is built from 14 residues. V was cut by 3 bases and J by 6 bases, with 14 bases left in between. In nucleotides, the CDR3 is TGTGCTAGTGGTTTATGGGGGAATCGAGCTGAAGCTTTCTTT. It translates to CASGLWGNRAEAFF.

This clone was observed a single time. The chain couples TRBV29-1 to TRBJ2-3, with 7 nucleotides matching TRBD1. The CDR3 contains 13 residues. The V segment lost 6 bases and the J segment 7 bases; nucleotides outside the gene matches: 10. Germline V gene sequence: CDR1 SQVTM, CDR2 ANQGSEA. CDR3 bases: TGCAGCGTCGATACAGGGGCAACAAATACGCAGTATTTT. Residues: CSVDTGATNTQYF.

The chain employs TRBV7-9 and TRBJ2-2; unclear D gene. V lost 0 bases to trimming and J lost 5 bases, with 13 bases between them. The V gene's germline CDR1 is SEHNR and CDR2 FQNEAQ (reference sequence). The length of the CDR3 is 16 residues. The CDR3, as DNA: TGTGCCAGCAGCTTAGCGCCGGCGTTTGGGACCGGGGAGCTGTTTTTT. Encoded protein: CASSLAPAFGTGELFF.

This clone was seen only once. This sequence joins TRBV29-1 and TRBJ1-2; 10 nucleotides align to TRBD1. Germline V lookup: CDR1 SQVTM, CDR2 ANQGSEA. This CDR3 comprises 13 residues. Germline trimming cut 2 bases from V and 8 bases from J; bases unmatched to any gene: 5. The CDR3 loop reads CSVEQGQGGGYTF. The CDR3 bases are TGCAGCGTTGAACAAGGACAGGGGGGCGGCTACACCTTC.

V is TRBV7-9 and J is TRBJ2-3; TRBD2 aligns across 7 bases. This CDR3 contains 15 residues. With V trimmed by 2 bases and J by 6 bases, 8 bases remained unmatched. Looked up from germline, CDR1 is SEHNR and CDR2 is FQNEAQ (reference sequence). The CDR3 nucleotides are TGTGCCAGCAGCTTATATGCGGGAGAAGGGGATACGCAGTATTTT. It specifies CASSLYAGEGDTQYF. Filled out from reference TRBV7-9 and TRBJ2-3, the complete variable domain reads DTGVSQNPRHKITKRGQNVTFRCDPISEHNRLYWYRQTLGQGPEFLTYFQNEAQLEKSRLLSDRFSAERPKGSFSTLEIQRTEQGDSAMYLCASSLYAGEGDTQYFGPGTRLTVL.

In regard to this clone: The sample has other DNA sequences that encode this CDR3 too. The V and J genes are TRBV28 and TRBJ2-7; TRBD1 matches 7 bases. CDR3 length: 13 residues. Germline V gene sequence: CDR1 MDHEN, CDR2 SYDVKM. V lost 6 bases and J lost 2; bases outside the gene matches: 4. The CDR3 DNA sequence: TGTGCCAGCAGCCGGACAGGTCCCTACGAGCAGTACTTC. Translated: CASSRTGPYEQYF.

The V call is TRBV4-1, the J call TRBJ2-5; D tentatively fits TRBD1 or TRBD2 (5 bases each). There are 15 residues in the CDR3. Germline CDR1 MGHRA, CDR2 YSYEKL. Deletions cut 0 bases from V and 5 bases from J, with 13 bases between. The CDR3 is CASSQDIGAGETQYF. The CDR3 DNA reads TGCGCCAGCAGCCAAGATATCGGGGCCGGGGAGACCCAGTACTTC.

The chain carries TRBV11-2 and TRBJ2-5, with 8 bases matching TRBD1. The ends lost 5 bases at V and 2 bases at J; junction bases unmatched: 7. This CDR3 spans 15 amino acids. The V gene's germline CDR1 is SGHAT and CDR2 FQNNGV. Here the CDR3 DNA reads TGTGCCAGCAGCACAGAGGGGACAGGTCAAGAGACCCAGTACTTC. It specifies CASSTEGTGQETQYF.

The rearrangement uses TRBV7-2 and TRBJ1-6; D uncertain. The CDR3 contains 16 residues. The germline CDR1 and CDR2 sequences are SGHTA and FQGNSA. The germline V and J ends were trimmed by 4 bases and 5 bases, with 15 bases remaining between them. The CDR3 DNA is TGTGCCAGCAGCTCTCGGAGGGAGCTTAATAATTCACCCCTCCACTTT. Translated: CASSSRRELNNSPLHF.

Note on this clone: An end of the junction does not agree with germline; a read error may underlie this. CDR3 DNA: TGTGCCGTCAGTGAAAGGAGGGAGTTCTCCTACGAGCAGTACTTC. Protein product: CAVSERREFSYEQYF. The rearrangement uses TRBV10-3 and TRBJ2-7, with a possible D match to TRBD2 (6 bases). Germline assignment: CDR1 ENHRY and CDR2 SYGVKD. The CDR3 length is 15 residues.

The chain combines TRBV5-1 with TRBJ1-4; D remains unclear. The germline CDR1 and CDR2 sequences are SGHRS and YFSETQ. The CDR3 is 14 residues long. The ends were cut back, 4 bases at V and 8 bases at J, with 15 bases in the middle. The chain's CDR3 is CASSPNPVGEKLFF. The DNA for the CDR3 is TGCGCCAGCAGCCCCAACCCGGTCGGGGAAAAACTGTTTTTT.

V gene TRBV6-4 combines with J gene TRBJ2-1; the D gene is possibly TRBD2 (7 bases). Per the germline V gene, CDR1 is MRHNA and CDR2 is SNTAGT. Between the trimmed V and J ends, which lost 0 bases and 7 bases, there was a span of 10 bases. CDR3 size: 14 residues. The CDR3 here is CASSDSRGRNEQFF. For the CDR3, the DNA is TGTGCCAGCAGTGACTCGCGGGGGCGGAATGAGCAGTTCTTC.

J is TRBJ2-7 and V is TRBV28, with D perhaps TRBD1 (5 bases). V lost 4 bases and J lost 5, with 9 bases in between. This CDR3 spans 12 amino acids. Germline V gene data show CDR1 as MDHEN and CDR2 as SYDVKM. The DNA for the CDR3 is TGTGCCAGCAGTTCCAGGGTAAACGAGCAGTACTTC. It is translated as CASSSRVNEQYF.

DNA of the CDR3: TGTGCCAGTCGATCTAGCGAGAGCACAGATACGCAGTATTTT. Its protein product is CASRSSESTDTQYF. This chain links TRBV7-8 with TRBJ2-3, with a possible D match to TRBD2 (6 bases). CDR1 SGHVS and CDR2 FQNEAQ come from the germline V gene. With 9 bases removed from V and 0 bases from J, the gap between germline ends came to 13 bases. The CDR3 contains 14 residues.

Only one count was recorded for this clone. The chain joins TRBV7-8 to TRBJ2-3, with D hard to call. The V end was cut by 5 bases, the J end by 5 bases, with 20 bases between. Germline V gene sequence: CDR1 SGHVS, CDR2 FQNEAQ. There are 16 residues in the CDR3. The CDR3 here is CASSRVSYDPGDTQYF. CDR3 nucleotide sequence: TGTGCCAGCAGCCGCGTGTCTTATGACCCCGGAGATACGCAGTATTTT.

This rearrangement joins TRBV15 to TRBJ2-7; 12 bases line up with TRBD2. Germline CDR1 is LNHNV and CDR2 is YYDKDF (reference sequence). V shed 2 bases and J 0 bases; nucleotides not matched to a gene: 5. This CDR3 spans 17 amino acids. The CDR3 loop is CATSRTTSGSSSYEQYF. CDR3 nucleotides: TGTGCCACCAGCAGAACGACTAGCGGGAGTAGCTCCTACGAGCAGTACTTC.

Comment on this clone: The same CDR3 is also encoded by other DNA sequences in this sample. The V call is TRBV30, the J call TRBJ1-1, with D perhaps TRBD1 (6 bases). The CDR3 is made up of 12 amino acids. Trimming took off 4 bases at V and 2 bases at J, with 8 bases between the two ends. Germline assignment: CDR1 GTSNPN and CDR2 SVGIG (reference sequence). The CDR3: CAWTGANTEAFF. Written as DNA, the CDR3 is TGTGCCTGGACAGGGGCTAACACTGAAGCTTTCTTT. Full variable domain (rest looked up from reference TRBV30 and TRBJ1-1): SQTIHQWPATLVQPVGSPLSLECTVEGTSNPNLYWYRQAAGRGLQLLFYSVGIGQISSEVPQNLSASRPQDRQFILSSKKLLLSDSGFYLCAWTGANTEAFFGQGTRLTVV.

J is TRBJ2-1 and V is TRBV5-1; 14 bases are a match to TRBD2. Germline V gives CDR1 SGHRS, CDR2 YFSETQ. V gave up 5 bases and J gave up 9 bases; unmatched junction bases: 4. The CDR3 loop spans 14 amino acids. CDR3 residues: CASSPTSGRGEQFF. The CDR3, as DNA: TGCGCCAGCAGTCCGACTAGCGGGAGGGGTGAGCAGTTCTTC.

The J gene is TRBJ2-7, the V gene TRBV7-2; a weak D match, TRBD2 (6 bases). This CDR3 spans 14 amino acids. Deletions cut 5 bases from V and 6 bases from J, with 17 bases between. Germline assignment: CDR1 SGHTA and CDR2 FQGNSA. CDR3 protein: CASSPAGTLAEQYF. In nucleotides, the CDR3 is TGTGCCAGCAGCCCCGCCGGGACTTTAGCCGAGCAGTACTTC.

The chain uses TRBV5-5 and TRBJ1-2, with 7 bases aligning to TRBD1. Trimming took 2 bases from V and 0 from J; bases not matched to a gene: 4. The CDR3 length is 15 residues. Germline V gene lookup returns CDR1 SGHKS and CDR2 YYEKEE (reference sequence). The CDR3, as DNA: TGTGCCAGCAGCTTAACAGGGGAAACTAACTATGGCTACACCTTC. Translated, it gives CASSLTGETNYGYTF.

This chain uses TRBV6-6 with TRBJ1-1; D is undetermined. Trimming removed 5 bases from V and 0 bases from J, with 7 bases in between. Germline V CDR1 and CDR2: MNHNY, SVGAGI (reference sequence). The CDR3 is made up of 13 amino acids. The CDR3 region is CASSTGMNTEAFF. The CDR3 bases are TGTGCCAGCAGTACTGGGATGAACACTGAAGCTTTCTTT.

As regards this clone: Additional DNA sequences in this sample encode the identical CDR3. V gene TRBV28 combines with J gene TRBJ1-6, with TRBD1 identical over 7 bases. This CDR3 has 13 residues. V gave up 6 bases and J gave up 8 bases; unmatched junction bases: 4. Germline loops: CDR1 MDHEN, CDR2 SYDVKM. CDR3 sequence: CASRRQGYSPLHF. CDR3 DNA sequence: TGTGCCAGCAGGAGACAGGGTTATTCACCCCTCCACTTT.